This T cell receptor (beta chain) stems from a study of blood T cell repertoires in COVID-19. Study at large: Some COVID-19 samples were acute and others convalescent; all came from the United States, Italy and Spain. Sources were T cells, B-cell-depleted T cells, or PBMCs; the material itself was cDNA or gDNA.

Original handling: Amplification of reference gene primers was used by the study to estimate nucleated cell counts. Method: immunoSEQ multiplex PCR; TCRdb's copy keeps in-frame clones and lacks some. D and trimming were read from the DNA, whereas the V and J calls and clone size are those reported in that table. Of roughly 71,000 clones in the sample, around 90% were seen once. Germline-derived CDR1 and CDR2 are SGHVS and FNYEAQ. This CDR3 comprises 15 residues. The V gene lost 2 bases and the J gene lost 1 base, with 11 bases spanning the gap. Sample: peripheral blood. The chain combines TRBV7-6 with TRBJ2-5; the D gene is possibly TRBD2 (5 bases). The sequence was obtained from a man aged 45 to 65 with acute or convalescent COVID-19. The CDR3 sequence is CASSLFKRPQETQYF. CDR3 sequence (DNA): TGTGCCAGCAGCTTATTTAAGCGGCCCCAAGAGACCCAGTACTTC.